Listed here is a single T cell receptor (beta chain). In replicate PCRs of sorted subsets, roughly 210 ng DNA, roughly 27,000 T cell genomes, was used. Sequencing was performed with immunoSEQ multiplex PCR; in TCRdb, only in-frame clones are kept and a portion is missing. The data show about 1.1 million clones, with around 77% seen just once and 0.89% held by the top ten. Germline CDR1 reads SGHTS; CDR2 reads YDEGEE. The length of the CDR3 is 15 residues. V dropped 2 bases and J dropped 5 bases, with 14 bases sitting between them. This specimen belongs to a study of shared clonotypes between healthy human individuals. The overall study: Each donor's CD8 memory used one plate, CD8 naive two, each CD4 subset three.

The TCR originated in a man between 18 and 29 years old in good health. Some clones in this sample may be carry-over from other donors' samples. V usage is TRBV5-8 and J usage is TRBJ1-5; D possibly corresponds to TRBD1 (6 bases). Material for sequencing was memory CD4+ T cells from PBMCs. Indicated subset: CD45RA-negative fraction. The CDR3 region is CASSFGRKGDQPQHF. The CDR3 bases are TGTGCCAGCAGCTTTGGGAGGAAGGGGGATCAGCCCCAGCATTTT.